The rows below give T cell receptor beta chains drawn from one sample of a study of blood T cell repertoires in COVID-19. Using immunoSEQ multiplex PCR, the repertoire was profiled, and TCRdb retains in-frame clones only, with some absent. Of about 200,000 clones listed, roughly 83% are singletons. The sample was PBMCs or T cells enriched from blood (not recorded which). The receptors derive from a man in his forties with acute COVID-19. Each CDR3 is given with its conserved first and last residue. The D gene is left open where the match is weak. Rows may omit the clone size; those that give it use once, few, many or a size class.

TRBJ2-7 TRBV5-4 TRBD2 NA TGTGCCAGCAGCCCGAGCGGGATTATCTACGAGCAGTACTTC CASSPSGIIYEQYF
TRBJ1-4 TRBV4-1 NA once TGCGCCAGCAGCCAGGTCCCGGCAACTAATGAAAAACTGTTTTTT CASSQVPATNEKLFF
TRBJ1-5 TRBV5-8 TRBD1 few TGTGCCAGCAGCAGAGACAGGGGGAATAGCAATCAGCCCCAGCATTTT CASSRDRGNSNQPQHF
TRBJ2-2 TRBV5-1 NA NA TGCGCCAGCAGCGCGGGATACACCGGGGAGCTGTTTTTT CASSAGYTGELFF
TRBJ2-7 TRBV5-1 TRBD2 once TGCGCCAGCAGCTTGCTTCAAAGCGACCTAGCGGGAGAGCAGTACTTC CASSLLQSDLAGEQYF
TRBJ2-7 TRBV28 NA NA TGTGCCAGCAGTCCCCTTCGGGAGCAGTACTTC CASSPLREQYF
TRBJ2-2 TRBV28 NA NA TGTGCCAGCAGTCCGACGCGGTCCGGCGTTCTCGGGGAGCTGTTTTTT CASSPTRSGVLGELFF
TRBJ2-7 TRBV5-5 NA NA TGTGCCAGCAGCTTGGTACCGCAGGGACACTACGAGCAGTACTTC CASSLVPQGHYEQYF
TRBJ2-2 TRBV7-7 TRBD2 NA TGTGCCAGCAGTTCAGGACTAGCGGGATTAAACACCGGGGAGCTGTTTTTT CASSSGLAGLNTGELFF
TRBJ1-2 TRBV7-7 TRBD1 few TGTGCTAGCAGCGGACAGGCTGGCTACACCTTC CASSGQAGYTF
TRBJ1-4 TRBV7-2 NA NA TGTGCCAGCAGCGCCCCCAAAACAGGGACTAATGAAAAACTGTTTTTT CASSAPKTGTNEKLFF
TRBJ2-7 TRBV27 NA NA TGTGCCAGCAGTTTGACAGATTTTGGCGAGCAGTACTTC CASSLTDFGEQYF
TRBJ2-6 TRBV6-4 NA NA TGTGCCAGCAGTGACTCGGGGGGTAGTGAGGCCAACGTCCTGACTTTC CASSDSGGSEANVLTF
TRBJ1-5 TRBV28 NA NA TGTGCCAGCAGTTTGTCAGCAGGGCCCAATCAGCCCCAGCATTTT CASSLSAGPNQPQHF
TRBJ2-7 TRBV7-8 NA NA TGTGCCAGCAGCAAGGACAAGACGGGCTACGAGCAGTACTTC CASSKDKTGYEQYF
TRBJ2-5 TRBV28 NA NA TGTGCCAGCAGTTTGTTATTTGCGGGCGGAAAAGAGACCCAGTACTTC CASSLLFAGGKETQYF
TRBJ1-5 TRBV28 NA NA TGTGCCAGCAGTTTAGTACGATCAGGGCTCGAAGGTCAGCCCCAGCATTTT CASSLVRSGLEGQPQHF
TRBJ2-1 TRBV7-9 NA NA TGTGCCAGCAGCTTAATGAGGGAAAACTCCTACAATGAGCAGTTCTTC CASSLMRENSYNEQFF
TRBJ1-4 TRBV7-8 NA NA TGTGCCAGCAGCTTAATTGGGGGCCCTGCAACTAATGAAAAACTGTTTTTT CASSLIGGPATNEKLFF
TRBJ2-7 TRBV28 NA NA TGTGCCAGCAGTTCCGGGTCCACCGGTTCGTACGAGCAGTACTTC CASSSGSTGSYEQYF
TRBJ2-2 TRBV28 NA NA TGTGCCACCCAGGTCCCAGACGGGAACACCGGGGAGCTGTTTTTT CATQVPDGNTGELFF
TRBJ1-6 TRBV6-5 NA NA TGTGCCAGCAGTTACCTCGACAGGATGACCCTCCACTTT CASSYLDRMTLHF
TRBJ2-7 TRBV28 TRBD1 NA TGTGCCAGTTCGACGACCGGGACAGGGCGAGGGTACGAGCAGTACTTC CASSTTGTGRGYEQYF
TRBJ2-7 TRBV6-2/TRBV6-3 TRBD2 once TGTGCCAGCAGTTATACCAAAGTGGTCCGGGAGGGTTGCTTC CASSYTKVVREGCF
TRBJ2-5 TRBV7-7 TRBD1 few TGTGCTAGCAGCTTAGCGACAGGGGACCAAGAGACCCAGTACTTC CASSLATGDQETQYF
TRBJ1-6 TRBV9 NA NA TGTGCCAGCAGCGTAGGAACAGGGAATTCACCCCTCCACTTT CASSVGTGNSPLHF
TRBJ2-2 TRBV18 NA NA TGTGCCAGCTCACCGAGCGCGGTTCGAACCGGGGAGCTGTTTTTT CASSPSAVRTGELFF
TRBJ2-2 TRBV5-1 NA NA TGCGCCAGCAGCTTAAGACCAGCGGAGGCGAACACCGGGGAGCTGTTTTTT CASSLRPAEANTGELFF
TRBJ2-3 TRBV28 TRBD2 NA TGTGCCAGCAGTTTACGGGGAGGGAGCACAGATACGCAGTATTTT CASSLRGGSTDTQYF
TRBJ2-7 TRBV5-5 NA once TGTGCCAGCAGCGCTGGCGCAGGCACCTACGAGCAGTACTTC CASSAGAGTYEQYF
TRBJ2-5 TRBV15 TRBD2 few TGTGCCACCAGCCGCCGGTCTAGCGGGAGCCTCTACCAAGAGACCCAGTACTTC CATSRRSSGSLYQETQYF
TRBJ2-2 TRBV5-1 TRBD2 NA TGCGCCAGCACCGGACTAGCGGGAGACACCGGGGAGCTGTTTTTT CASTGLAGDTGELFF
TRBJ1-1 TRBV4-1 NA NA TGCGCCAGCAGCCAAGACCCCCCGCTGAACGAGGCTAACACTGAAGCTTTCTTT CASSQDPPLNEANTEAFF
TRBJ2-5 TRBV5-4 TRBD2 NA TGTGCCAGCAGCTTGAGGGGACTAGCGGGTGGTGAGACCCAGTACTTC CASSLRGLAGGETQYF
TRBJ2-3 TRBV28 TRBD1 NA TGTGCCAGCAGTACAGGGGACCGGGATACGCAGTATTTT CASSTGDRDTQYF
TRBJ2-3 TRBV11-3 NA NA TGTGCCAGCAGCTCCGGGATCACAGATACGCAGTATTTT CASSSGITDTQYF